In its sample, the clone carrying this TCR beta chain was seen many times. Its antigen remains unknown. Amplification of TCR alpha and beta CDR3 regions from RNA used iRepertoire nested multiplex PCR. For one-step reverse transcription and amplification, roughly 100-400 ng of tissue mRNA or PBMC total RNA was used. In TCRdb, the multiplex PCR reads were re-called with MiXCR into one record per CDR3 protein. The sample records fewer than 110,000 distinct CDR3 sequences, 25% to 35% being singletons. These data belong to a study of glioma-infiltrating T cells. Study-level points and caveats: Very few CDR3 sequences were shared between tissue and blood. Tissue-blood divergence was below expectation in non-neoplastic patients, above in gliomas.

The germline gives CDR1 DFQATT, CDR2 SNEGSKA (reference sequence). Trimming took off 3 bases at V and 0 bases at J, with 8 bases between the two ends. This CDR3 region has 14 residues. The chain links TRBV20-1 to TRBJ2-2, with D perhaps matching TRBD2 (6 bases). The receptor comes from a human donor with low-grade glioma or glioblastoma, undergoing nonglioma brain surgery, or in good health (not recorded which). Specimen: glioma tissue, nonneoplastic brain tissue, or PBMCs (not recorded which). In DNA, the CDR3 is TGCAGTGCTAGTTGGGGGGCGAACACCGGGGAGCTGTTTTTT. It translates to CSASWGANTGELFF.